This T cell receptor (beta chain) is drawn from a study of blood T cell repertoires in COVID-19. Across the study: There were acute and convalescent COVID-19 samples, and they came from the United States, Italy and Spain. PBMCs, B-cell-depleted T cells, or T cells were the source of the cDNA or gDNA that made up the material.

In the original workflow: Amplification of reference gene primers was used by the study to estimate nucleated cell counts. The assay was immunoSEQ multiplex PCR, and TCRdb's table has in-frame clones only and misses some. From that table come the V and J calls and clone size; the DNA was used to work out D and trimming. Among roughly 120,000 clones, around four fifths were seen once, and the ten largest hold 4.5% to 6%. Trimming took off 4 bases at V and 4 bases at J, with 14 bases between the two ends. Germline values: CDR1 SGHRS, CDR2 YFSETQ. The CDR3 consists of 14 residues. In Seattle, patients joined the study during active infection and were tracked longitudinally.

The source is a man older than 75 with COVID-19, enrolled during active disease. The sample consisted of peripheral blood. The chain combines TRBV5-1 with TRBJ1-2; perhaps TRBD1 as D (5 bases). The CDR3 nucleotides read TGCGCCAGCAGCGAAGGGGATGCGGTCTATGGCTACACCTTC. This codes for CASSEGDAVYGYTF.